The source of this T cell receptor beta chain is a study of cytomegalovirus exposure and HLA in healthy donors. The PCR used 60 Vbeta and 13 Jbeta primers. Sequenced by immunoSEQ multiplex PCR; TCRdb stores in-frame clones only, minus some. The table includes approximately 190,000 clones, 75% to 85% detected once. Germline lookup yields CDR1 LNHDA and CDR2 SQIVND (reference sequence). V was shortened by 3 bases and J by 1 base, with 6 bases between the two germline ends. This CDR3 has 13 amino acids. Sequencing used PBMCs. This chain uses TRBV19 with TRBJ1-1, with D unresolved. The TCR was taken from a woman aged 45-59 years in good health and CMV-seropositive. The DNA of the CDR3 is TGTGCCAGTAGTATTGAGGGGAACACTGAAGCTTTCTTT. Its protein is CASSIEGNTEAFF.